This T cell receptor (beta chain) was sequenced during a study of blood T cell repertoires in COVID-19. At the level of the study: Sites across the United States, Italy and Spain contributed samples from acute and convalescent COVID-19. T cells, B-cell-depleted T cells, or PBMCs provided the cDNA or gDNA that served as material.

Under the authors' procedure: Amplification of reference gene primers provided the estimated nucleated cell counts. The method was immunoSEQ multiplex PCR; TCRdb's version includes in-frame clones alone and lacks a portion of them. The DNA was the basis for D and trimming; V, J and clone size are from that table. The sample contains almost 25,000 clones, 82% of which appear only once. The sequence derives from a human donor in a cohort sampled during active COVID-19. Sequencing was done on a sample of peripheral blood.

The CDR3 reads CASSGGDRAVEQYF. In nucleotides, the CDR3 is TGTGCCAGCAGCGGAGGGGACAGGGCGGTCGAGCAGTACTTC. The rearrangement joins TRBV7-9 to TRBJ2-7; 9 nucleotides agree with TRBD1. This CDR3 is 14 amino acids long. Germline loops: CDR1 SEHNR, CDR2 FQNEAQ (reference sequence). After removal of 5 bases from V and 6 bases from J, the junction contained 8 bases not matched to a gene.